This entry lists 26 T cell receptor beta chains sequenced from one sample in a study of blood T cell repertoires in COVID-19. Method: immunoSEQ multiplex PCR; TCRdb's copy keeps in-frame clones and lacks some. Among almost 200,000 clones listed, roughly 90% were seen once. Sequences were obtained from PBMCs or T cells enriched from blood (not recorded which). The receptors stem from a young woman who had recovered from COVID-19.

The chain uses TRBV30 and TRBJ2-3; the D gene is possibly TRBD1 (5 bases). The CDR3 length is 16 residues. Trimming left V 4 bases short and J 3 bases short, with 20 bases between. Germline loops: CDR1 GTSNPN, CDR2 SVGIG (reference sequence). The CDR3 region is CAWTHPPGFRTDTQYF. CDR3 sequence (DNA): TGTGCCTGGACCCATCCCCCAGGGTTCCGGACAGATACGCAGTATTTT.

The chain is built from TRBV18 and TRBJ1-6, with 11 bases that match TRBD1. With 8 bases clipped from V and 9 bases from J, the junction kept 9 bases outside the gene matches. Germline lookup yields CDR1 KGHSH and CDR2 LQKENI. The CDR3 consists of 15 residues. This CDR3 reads CASRSGTGGLSPLHF. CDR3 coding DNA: TGTGCCAGCCGGTCCGGGACAGGGGGTCTTTCACCCCTCCACTTT.

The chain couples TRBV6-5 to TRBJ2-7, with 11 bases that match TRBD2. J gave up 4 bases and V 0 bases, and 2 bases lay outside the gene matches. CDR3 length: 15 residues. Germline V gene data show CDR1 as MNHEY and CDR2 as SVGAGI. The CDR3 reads CASSYSTSGVYEQYF. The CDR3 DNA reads TGTGCCAGCAGTTACTCGACTAGCGGGGTGTACGAGCAGTACTTC.

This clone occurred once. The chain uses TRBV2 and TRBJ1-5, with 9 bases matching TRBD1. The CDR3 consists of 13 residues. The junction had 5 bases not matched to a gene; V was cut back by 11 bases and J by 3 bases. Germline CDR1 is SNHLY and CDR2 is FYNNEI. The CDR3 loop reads CAGGTGTNQPQHF. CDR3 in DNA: TGTGCCGGTGGGACAGGGACCAATCAGCCCCAGCATTTT. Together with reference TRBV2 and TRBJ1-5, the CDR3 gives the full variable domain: EPEVTQTPSHQVTQMGQEVILRCVPISNHLYFYWYRQILGQKVEFLVSFYNNEISEKSEIFDDQFSVERPDGSNFTLKIRSTKLEDSAMYFCAGGTGTNQPQHFGDGTRLSIL.

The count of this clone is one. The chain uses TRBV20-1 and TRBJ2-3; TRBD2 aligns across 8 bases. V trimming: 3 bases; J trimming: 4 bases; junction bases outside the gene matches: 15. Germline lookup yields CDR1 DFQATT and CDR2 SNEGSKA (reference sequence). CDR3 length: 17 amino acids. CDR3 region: CSASLGLSGGRPDTQYF. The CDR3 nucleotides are TGCAGTGCTAGTCTGGGACTAAGCGGGGGCCGACCAGATACGCAGTATTTT.

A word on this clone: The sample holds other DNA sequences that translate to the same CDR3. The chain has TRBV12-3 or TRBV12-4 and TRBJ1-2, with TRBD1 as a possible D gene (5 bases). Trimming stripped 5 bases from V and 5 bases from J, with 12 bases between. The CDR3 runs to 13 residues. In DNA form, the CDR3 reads TGTGCCAGCAGTCCTGACAGAGATTATGGCTACACCTTC. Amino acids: CASSPDRDYGYTF.

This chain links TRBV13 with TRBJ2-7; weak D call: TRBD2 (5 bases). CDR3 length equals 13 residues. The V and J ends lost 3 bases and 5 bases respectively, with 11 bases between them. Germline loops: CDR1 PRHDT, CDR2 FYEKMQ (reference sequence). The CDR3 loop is CASSLRANNEQYF. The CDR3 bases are TGTGCCAGCAGCTTGCGGGCAAACAACGAGCAGTACTTC.

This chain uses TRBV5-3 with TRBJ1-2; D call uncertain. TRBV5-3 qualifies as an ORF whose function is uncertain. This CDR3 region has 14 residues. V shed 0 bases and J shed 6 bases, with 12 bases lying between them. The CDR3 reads CARSLEAGRDGYTF. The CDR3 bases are TGTGCCAGAAGCTTGGAGGCAGGTCGTGATGGCTACACCTTC.

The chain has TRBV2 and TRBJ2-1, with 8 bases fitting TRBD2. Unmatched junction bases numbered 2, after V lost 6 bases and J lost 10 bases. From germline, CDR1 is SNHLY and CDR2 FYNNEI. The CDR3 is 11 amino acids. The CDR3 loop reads CASRRLAEQFF. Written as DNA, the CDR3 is TGTGCCAGCAGGAGACTAGCGGAGCAGTTCTTC.

The DNA of the CDR3 is TGTGCCAGCTCACCACAAGAGCAGGGGACCATATATTTT. This translates into CASSPQEQGTIYF. V gene TRBV18 combines with J gene TRBJ1-3, with D possibly TRBD1 on 6 matching bases. Germline CDR1 KGHSH, CDR2 LQKENI. This CDR3 comprises 13 residues. V was cut by 1 base and J by 10 bases, with 11 bases left in between.

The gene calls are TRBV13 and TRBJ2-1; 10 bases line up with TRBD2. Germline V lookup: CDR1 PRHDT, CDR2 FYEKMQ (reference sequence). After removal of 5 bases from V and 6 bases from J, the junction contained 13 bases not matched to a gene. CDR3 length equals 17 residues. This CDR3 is CASSPLAGGAPGNEQFF. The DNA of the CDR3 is TGTGCCAGCAGCCCTTTAGCGGGGGGTGCCCCGGGCAATGAGCAGTTCTTC.

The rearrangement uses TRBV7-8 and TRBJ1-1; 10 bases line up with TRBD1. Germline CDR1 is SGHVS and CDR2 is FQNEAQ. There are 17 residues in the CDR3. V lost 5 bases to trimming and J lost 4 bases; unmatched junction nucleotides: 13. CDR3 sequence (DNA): TGTGCCAGCAGCAAGGACAGGGGGAAATGGTTGACCACTGAAGCTTTCTTT. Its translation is CASSKDRGKWLTTEAFF.

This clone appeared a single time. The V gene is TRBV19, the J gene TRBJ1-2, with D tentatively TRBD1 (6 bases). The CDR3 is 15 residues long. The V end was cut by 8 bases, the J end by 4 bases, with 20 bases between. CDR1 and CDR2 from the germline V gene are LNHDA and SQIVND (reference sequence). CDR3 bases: TGTGCCAGTGTAGCTCTAGGGGGACAACCCTATGGCTACACCTTC. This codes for CASVALGGQPYGYTF. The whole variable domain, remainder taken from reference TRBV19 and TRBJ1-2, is DGGITQSPKYLFRKEGQNVTLSCEQNLNHDAMYWYRQDPGQGLRLIYYSQIVNDFQKGDIAEGYSVSREKKESFPLTVTSAQKNPTAFYLCASVALGGQPYGYTFGSGTRLTVV.

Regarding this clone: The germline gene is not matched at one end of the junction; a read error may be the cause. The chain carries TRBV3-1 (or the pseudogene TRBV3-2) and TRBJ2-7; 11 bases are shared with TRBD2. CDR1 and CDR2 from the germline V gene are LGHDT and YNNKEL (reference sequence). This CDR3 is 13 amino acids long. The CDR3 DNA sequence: TGTGCCAGCAGCCAAACTAGCGGGGGCCCCCAGAGCTTC. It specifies CASSQTSGGPQSF.

The CDR3 region is CSASEPGTGNRGQYF. CDR3 in DNA: TGCAGTGCTAGTGAGCCCGGGACAGGGAATCGAGGCCAGTACTTC. The rearrangement uses TRBV20-1 and TRBJ2-5; 9 bases fit TRBD1. Unmatched junction bases numbered 15, after V lost 3 bases and J lost 10 bases. Germline V gene data show CDR1 as DFQATT and CDR2 as SNEGSKA (reference sequence). This CDR3 is built from 15 residues.

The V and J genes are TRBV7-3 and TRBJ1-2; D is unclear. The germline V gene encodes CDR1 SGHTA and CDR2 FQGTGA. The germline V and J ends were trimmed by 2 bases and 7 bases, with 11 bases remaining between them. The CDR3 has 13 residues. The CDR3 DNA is TGTGCCAGCAGCTTATCCACCGGAGGTGGCTACACCTTC. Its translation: CASSLSTGGGYTF.

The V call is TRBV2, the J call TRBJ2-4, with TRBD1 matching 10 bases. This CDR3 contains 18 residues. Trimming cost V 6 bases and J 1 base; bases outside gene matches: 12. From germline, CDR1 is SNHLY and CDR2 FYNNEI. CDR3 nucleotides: TGTGCCAGCAGCGCCCGGGACAGGGGTATGACGGCCAAAAACATTCAGTACTTC. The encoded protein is CASSARDRGMTAKNIQYF.

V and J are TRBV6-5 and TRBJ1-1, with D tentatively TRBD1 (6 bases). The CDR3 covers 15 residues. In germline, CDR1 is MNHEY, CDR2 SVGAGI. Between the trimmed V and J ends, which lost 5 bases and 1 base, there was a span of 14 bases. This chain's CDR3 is CASSPDLGGNTEAFF. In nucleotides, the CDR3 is TGTGCCAGCAGTCCAGATTTAGGGGGGAACACTGAAGCTTTCTTT.

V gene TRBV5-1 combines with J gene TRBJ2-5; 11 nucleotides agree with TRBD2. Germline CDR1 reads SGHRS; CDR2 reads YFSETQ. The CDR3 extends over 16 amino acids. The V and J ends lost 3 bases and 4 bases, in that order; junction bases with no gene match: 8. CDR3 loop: CASSSGLAGSLETQYF. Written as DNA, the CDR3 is TGCGCCAGCAGCTCCGGACTAGCGGGTTCCTTAGAGACCCAGTACTTC.

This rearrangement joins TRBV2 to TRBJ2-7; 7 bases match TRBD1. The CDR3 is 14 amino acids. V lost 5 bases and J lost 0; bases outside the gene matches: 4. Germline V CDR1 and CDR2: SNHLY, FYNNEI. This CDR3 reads CASSLQGSSYEQYF. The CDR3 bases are TGTGCCAGCAGTTTACAGGGGAGCTCCTACGAGCAGTACTTC.

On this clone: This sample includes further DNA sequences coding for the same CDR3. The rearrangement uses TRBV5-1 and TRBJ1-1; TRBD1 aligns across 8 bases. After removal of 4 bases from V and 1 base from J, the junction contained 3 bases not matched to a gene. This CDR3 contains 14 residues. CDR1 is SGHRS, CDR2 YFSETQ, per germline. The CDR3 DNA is TGCGCCAGCAGCGGTGGGACAGGGAACACTGAAGCTTTCTTT. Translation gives CASSGGTGNTEAFF.

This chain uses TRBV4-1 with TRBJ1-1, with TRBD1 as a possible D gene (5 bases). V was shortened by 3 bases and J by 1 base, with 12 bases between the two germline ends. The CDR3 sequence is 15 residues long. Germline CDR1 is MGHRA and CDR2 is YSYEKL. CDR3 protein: CASSQGRDGNTEAFF. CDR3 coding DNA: TGCGCCAGCAGCCAGGGGAGGGACGGGAACACTGAAGCTTTCTTT.

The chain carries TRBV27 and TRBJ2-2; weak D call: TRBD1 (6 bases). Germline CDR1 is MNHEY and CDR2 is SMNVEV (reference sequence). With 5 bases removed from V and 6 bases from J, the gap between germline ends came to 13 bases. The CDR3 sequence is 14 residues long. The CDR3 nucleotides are TGTGCCAGCAGTCCACCAGGGGCCTCCGGGGAGCTGTTTTTT. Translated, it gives CASSPPGASGELFF.

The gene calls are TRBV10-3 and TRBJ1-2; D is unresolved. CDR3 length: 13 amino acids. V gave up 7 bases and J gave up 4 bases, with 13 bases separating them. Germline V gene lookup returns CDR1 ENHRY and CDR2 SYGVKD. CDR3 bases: TGTGCCATCATGGTGGCGGGGTTCTATGGCTACACCTTC. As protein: CAIMVAGFYGYTF.

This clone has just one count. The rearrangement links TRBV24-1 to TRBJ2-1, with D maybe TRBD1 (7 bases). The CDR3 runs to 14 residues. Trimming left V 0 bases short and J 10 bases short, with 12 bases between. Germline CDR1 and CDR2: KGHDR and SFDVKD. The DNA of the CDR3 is TGTGCCACCAGTGATTTGGGCCCAGGGGGGGAGCAGTTCTTC. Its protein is CATSDLGPGGEQFF.

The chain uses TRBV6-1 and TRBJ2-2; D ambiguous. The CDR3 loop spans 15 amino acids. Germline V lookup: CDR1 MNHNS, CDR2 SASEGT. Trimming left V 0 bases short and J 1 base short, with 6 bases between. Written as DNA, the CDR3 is TGTGCCAGCAGTGAAGCGCCCGGGAACACCGGGGAGCTGTTTTTT. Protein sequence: CASSEAPGNTGELFF.